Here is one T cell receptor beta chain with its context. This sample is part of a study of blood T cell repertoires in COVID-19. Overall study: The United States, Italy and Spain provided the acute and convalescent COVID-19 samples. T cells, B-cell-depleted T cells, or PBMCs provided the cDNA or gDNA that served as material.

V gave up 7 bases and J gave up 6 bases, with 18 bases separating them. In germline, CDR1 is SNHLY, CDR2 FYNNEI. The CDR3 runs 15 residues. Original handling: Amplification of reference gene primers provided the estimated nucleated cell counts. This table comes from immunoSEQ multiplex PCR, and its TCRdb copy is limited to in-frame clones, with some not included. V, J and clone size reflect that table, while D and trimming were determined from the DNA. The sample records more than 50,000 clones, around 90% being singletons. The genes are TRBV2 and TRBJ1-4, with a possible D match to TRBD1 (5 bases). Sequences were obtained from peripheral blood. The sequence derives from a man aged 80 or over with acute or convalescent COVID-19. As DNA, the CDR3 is TGTGCCAGCACCATAGGGGCGGGGGAAGATGAAAAACTGTTTTTT. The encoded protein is CASTIGAGEDEKLFF. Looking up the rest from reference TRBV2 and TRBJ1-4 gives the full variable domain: EPEVTQTPSHQVTQMGQEVILRCVPISNHLYFYWYRQILGQKVEFLVSFYNNEISEKSEIFDDQFSVERPDGSNFTLKIRSTKLEDSAMYFCASTIGAGEDEKLFFGSGTQLSVL.